A selection of T cell receptor beta chains follows, all from one sample in a study of blood T cell repertoires in COVID-19. The repertoire was sequenced with immunoSEQ multiplex PCR; TCRdb's copy has only in-frame clones and lacks some. Of 60,000 to 70,000 clones detected, approximately 86% appear once; the ten largest clones hold approximately 1.5%. Material for sequencing was peripheral blood. Receptor source: a woman aged 55 to 70 with acute or convalescent COVID-19. Both conserved end residues are part of each CDR3. A D gene is named only where the DNA matches it firmly. The size entry is marked missing in some rows and otherwise reads once, few, many or a size class.

j_call cdr3_length v_call clone_size d_call cdr3_aa cdr3_nt
TRBJ2-3 15 TRBV7-3 . . CASSLGPRGTDTQYF TGTGCCAGCAGCTTAGGGCCCAGGGGAACAGATACGCAGTATTTT
TRBJ2-1 14 TRBV7-9 . . CASMQLATRNEQFF TGTGCCAGCATGCAACTAGCAACGCGCAATGAGCAGTTCTTC
TRBJ1-4 14 TRBV6-6 . TRBD1 CASSKGQGGEKLFF TGTGCCAGCAGTAAGGGACAGGGCGGTGAAAAACTGTTTTTT
TRBJ2-5 15 TRBV5-1 . TRBD2 CASSPGTSVQETQYF TGCGCCAGCAGCCCGGGGACTAGCGTACAAGAGACCCAGTACTTC
TRBJ2-3 17 TRBV5-4 . TRBD2 CASSEKLGRGGGDTQYF TGTGCCAGCAGCGAAAAGTTGGGACGCGGGGGGGGAGATACGCAGTATTTT
TRBJ2-5 15 TRBV5-1 . TRBD2 CASSLGRGIQETQYF TGCGCCAGCAGCTTGGGGCGGGGGATCCAAGAGACCCAGTACTTC
TRBJ1-1 16 TRBV7-2 . . CASSLVQGVSVTEAFF TGTGCCAGCAGCTTAGTGCAGGGTGTTTCGGTCACTGAAGCTTTCTTT
TRBJ2-5 14 TRBV19 once . CASSRGTGTETQYF TGTGCCAGTAGTAGGGGAACAGGGACAGAGACCCAGTACTTC
TRBJ1-5 15 TRBV4-2 . . CASSQDRPDNQPQHF TGTGCCAGCAGCCAGGACAGACCGGACAATCAGCCCCAGCATTTT
TRBJ1-6 16 TRBV27 . . CASSLSPQGNNSPLHF TGTGCCAGCAGTTTATCCCCACAGGGAAATAATTCACCCCTCCACTTT
TRBJ2-1 16 TRBV5-1 few TRBD2 CASSQRTSGTYNEQFF TGCGCCAGCAGCCAACGGACTAGCGGGACGTACAATGAGCAGTTCTTC
TRBJ1-6 15 TRBV5-6 . . CASSVQGYNNSPLHF TGTGCCAGCAGCGTACAGGGCTACAATAATTCACCCCTCCACTTT
TRBJ2-2 16 TRBV5-4 . . CASSLVPPGVTGELFF TGTGCCAGCAGCTTGGTTCCTCCGGGAGTAACCGGGGAGCTGTTTTTT
TRBJ1-2 11 TRBV5-5 . . CASSTTVGYTF TGTGCCAGCAGCACCACAGTGGGCTACACCTTC
TRBJ2-6 15 TRBV6-2/TRBV6-3 . . CASSPYYSGANVLTF TGTGCCAGCAGCCCCTATTATTCTGGGGCCAACGTCCTGACTTTC
TRBJ2-7 14 TRBV11-2 . TRBD2 CASSTLAGSYEQYF TGTGCCAGCAGTACCCTAGCGGGCTCCTACGAGCAGTACTTC
TRBJ1-3 15 TRBV10-1 . TRBD1 CASPPTGYERNTIYF TGCGCCAGCCCCCCGACAGGGTATGAGCGAAACACCATATATTTT
TRBJ2-7 13 TRBV18 . TRBD1 CASSPDRAHEQYF TGTGCCAGCTCACCAGACAGGGCTCACGAGCAGTACTTC
TRBJ1-2 13 TRBV5-6 . . CASSLQGNYGYTF TGTGCCAGCAGCTTACAGGGCAACTATGGCTACACCTTC
TRBJ1-4 15 TRBV7-8 . TRBD1 CASSFRTGRTEKLFF TGTGCCAGCAGCTTCCGGACAGGTCGGACCGAAAAACTGTTTTTT
TRBJ2-7 15 TRBV3-1/TRBV3-2 . TRBD1 CASSQAGTGTYEQYF TGTGCCAGCAGCCAAGCCGGGACAGGGACCTACGAGCAGTACTTC
TRBJ1-1 14 TRBV18 . . CASSPTGSNTEAFF TGTGCCAGCTCACCAACGGGGTCGAACACTGAAGCTTTCTTT
TRBJ1-2 13 TRBV18 . . CASSDNRENGYTF TGTGCCAGCTCAGACAACCGGGAAAATGGCTACACCTTC
TRBJ1-1 13 TRBV6-5 . . CASTGSLDTEAFF TGTGCCAGCACCGGGTCCTTGGACACTGAAGCTTTCTTT
TRBJ2-5 13 TRBV12-3/TRBV12-4 . . CASSLSGEETQYF TGTGCCAGCAGTTTATCGGGGGAAGAGACCCAGTACTTC
TRBJ1-2 16 TRBV21-1 . . CASSTLNGVVRGGYTF TGTGCCAGCAGCACACTCAATGGGGTCGTTCGGGGAGGCTACACCTTC
TRBJ2-7 14 TRBV10-3 . TRBD2 CAISDPGVVSGARF TGTGCCATCAGTGACCCCGGGGTGGTAAGCGGGGCCCGCTTC
TRBJ2-7 14 TRBV27 . TRBD1 CASRTGTGAYEQYF TGTGCCAGCAGGACCGGGACAGGGGCCTACGAGCAGTACTTC